The 13 T cell receptor beta chains below were found in one sample sequenced in a study of blood T cell repertoires in COVID-19 (dated by TCRdb to 2018 to 2020). The library came from the immunoSEQ multiplex PCR assay. This immuneACCESS table, as held by TCRdb, lists in-frame sequences with V and J called but not all clones. Of the missing ones, under half trace to an unresolved V gene in checked studies; the others have no known cause. The sample data list about half a million clones, and around 85% of these were observed just once. In total, the top ten clones hold about 3% of the sample. The sequencing input was peripheral blood. These receptors were taken from a human donor in a cohort sampled during active COVID-19.

V and J are TRBV30 and TRBJ1-1; no definite D call. CDR3 length: 13 amino acids. Germline CDR1 reads GTSNPN; CDR2 reads SVGIG (reference sequence). The ends were cut back, 2 bases at V and 7 bases at J, with 14 bases in the middle. CDR3 in DNA: TGTGCCTGGAGTCCGAGCGGGTCTGGTGAAGCTTTCTTT. The encoded protein is CAWSPSGSGEAFF.

The V and J genes are TRBV30 and TRBJ1-5; D ambiguous. V was shortened by 2 bases and J by 6 bases, with 8 bases between the two germline ends. The CDR3 loop spans 12 amino acids. Germline V gene data show CDR1 as GTSNPN and CDR2 as SVGIG (reference sequence). The CDR3 region is CAWSQASQPQHF. In nucleotides, the CDR3 is TGTGCCTGGAGTCAGGCGAGTCAGCCCCAGCATTTT.

The chain links TRBV11-3 to TRBJ2-1; 7 bases align to TRBD1. J lost 6 bases, V lost 5 bases, and 10 bases had no gene match. Germline loops: CDR1 SGHNT, CDR2 YENEEA. The CDR3 is 15 residues long. This CDR3 reads CASSTGTALANEQFF. The CDR3 DNA follows: TGTGCCAGCAGCACCGGGACAGCCCTTGCCAATGAGCAGTTCTTC.

The chain combines TRBV12-5 with TRBJ1-5; 10 nucleotides agree with TRBD1. This CDR3 is 15 amino acids long. CDR1 LGHNT and CDR2 FRNRAP come from the germline V gene. The V and J ends lost 5 bases and 4 bases, in that order; junction bases with no gene match: 5. CDR3 residues: CASGPAGQGNQPQHF. The CDR3 region has the DNA TGTGCTAGTGGTCCCGCGGGACAGGGGAATCAGCCCCAGCATTTT.

The chain carries TRBV5-4 and TRBJ2-3, with 8 bases fitting TRBD2. This CDR3 comprises 16 residues. Per germline, CDR1 SGHNT and CDR2 YYREEE (reference sequence). The V and J ends lost 4 bases and 8 bases, in that order; junction bases with no gene match: 15. CDR3 coding DNA: TGTGCCAGCAGCCCACAGGACGGGACTAGAGCGGCTACGCAGTATTTT. Translating it yields CASSPQDGTRAATQYF.

The rearrangement links TRBV9 to TRBJ1-5; D is unresolved. V dropped 4 bases and J dropped 0 bases, with 11 bases sitting between them. The germline V gene has CDR1 SGDLS and CDR2 YYNGEE. The length of the CDR3 is 15 residues. For the CDR3, the DNA is TGTGCCAGCAGCCCGGAGATAAATAGCAATCAGCCCCAGCATTTT. Its protein is CASSPEINSNQPQHF.

This clone came up once. This chain connects TRBV9 to TRBJ2-7; 10 bases match TRBD1. V was clipped by 6 bases and J by 2 bases; unmatched bases: 11. The length of the CDR3 is 16 residues. Looked up from germline, CDR1 is SGDLS and CDR2 is YYNGEE. Here the CDR3 DNA reads TGTGCCAGCACCCCGGGTGGGGGACAGGGGACCTACGAGCAGTACTTC. It codes for CASTPGGGQGTYEQYF.

The chain joins TRBV7-3 to TRBJ2-3; 8 bases line up with TRBD1. The CDR3 loop spans 14 amino acids. Unmatched junction bases numbered 3, after V lost 5 bases and J lost 2 bases. Germline CDR1 reads SGHTA; CDR2 reads FQGTGA. CDR3 nucleotides: TGTGCCAGCAGCAGGACAGGGACCACAGATACGCAGTATTTT. It codes for CASSRTGTTDTQYF. Drawing the rest from reference TRBV7-3 and TRBJ2-3, the complete variable domain is GAGVSQTPSNKVTEKGKYVELRCDPISGHTALYWYRQSLGQGPEFLIYFQGTGAADDSGLPNDRFFAVRPEGSVSTLKIQRTERGDSAVYLCASSRTGTTDTQYFGPGTRLTVL.

This chain links TRBV5-1 with TRBJ2-2, with 7 bases fitting TRBD1. CDR3 length: 17 residues. Germline V CDR1 and CDR2: SGHRS, YFSETQ. Trimming at V came to 1 base and at J to 2 bases, leaving 8 bases not matched to a gene. The chain's CDR3 is CASSLPRDRINTGELFF. The CDR3 DNA reads TGCGCCAGCAGCTTGCCCCGGGACAGAATCAACACCGGGGAGCTGTTTTTT.

The V call is TRBV7-2, the J call TRBJ2-2, with a possible D match to TRBD2 (6 bases). Deletions cut 4 bases from V and 1 base from J, with 13 bases between. The CDR3 has 16 amino acids. Germline V gives CDR1 SGHTA, CDR2 FQGNSA. The CDR3 bases are TGTGCCAGCAGCTCCCGGGGTAGCGGGAACACCGGGGAGCTGTTTTTT. It yields the protein CASSSRGSGNTGELFF.

This clone was detected a few times. The chain employs TRBV5-1 and TRBJ2-5; maybe TRBD2 (5 bases). CDR1 SGHRS and CDR2 YFSETQ come from the germline V gene. This CDR3 contains 15 residues. Deletions cut 0 bases from V and 2 bases from J, with 11 bases between. CDR3 amino acids: CASSLASGEQETQYF. The CDR3 coding sequence is TGCGCCAGCAGCTTGGCGTCCGGGGAACAAGAGACCCAGTACTTC.

V usage is TRBV6-5 and J usage is TRBJ2-5, with 7 nucleotides matching TRBD2. This CDR3 region has 15 residues. J lost 3 bases, V lost 6 bases, and 10 bases had no gene match. Germline CDR1 is MNHEY and CDR2 is SVGAGI. In DNA form, the CDR3 reads TGTGCCAGCAGCGTAGACCTGGGGGGGAAAGAGACCCAGTACTTC. The encoded protein is CASSVDLGGKETQYF.

The chain is built from TRBV29-1 and TRBJ2-5, with TRBD1 matching over 7 bases. Trimming took 1 base from V and 5 from J; bases not matched to a gene: 7. The V gene's germline CDR1 is SQVTM and CDR2 ANQGSEA. The CDR3 is made up of 14 amino acids. CDR3 nucleotide sequence: TGCAGCGTTGAAGCACAGGGGCCAGGGGAGACCCAGTACTTC. Its protein product is CSVEAQGPGETQYF. Complete variable domain (other parts from reference TRBV29-1 and TRBJ2-5): SAVISQKPSRDICQRGTSLTIQCQVDSQVTMMFWYRQQPGQSLTLIATANQGSEATYESGFVIDKFPISRPNLTFSTLTVSNMSPEDSSIYLCSVEAQGPGETQYFGPGTRLLVL.